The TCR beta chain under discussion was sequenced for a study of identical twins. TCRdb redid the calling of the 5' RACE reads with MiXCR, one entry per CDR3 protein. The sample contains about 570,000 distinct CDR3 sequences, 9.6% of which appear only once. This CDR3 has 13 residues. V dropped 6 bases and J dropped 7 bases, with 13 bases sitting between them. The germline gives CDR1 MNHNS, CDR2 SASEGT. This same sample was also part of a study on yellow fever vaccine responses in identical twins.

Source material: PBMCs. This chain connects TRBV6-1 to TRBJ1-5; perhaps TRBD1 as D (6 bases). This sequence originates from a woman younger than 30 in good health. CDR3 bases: TGTGCCAGCAGACCCGATAGGGGGCAGCCCCAGCATTTT. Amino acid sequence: CASRPDRGQPQHF.